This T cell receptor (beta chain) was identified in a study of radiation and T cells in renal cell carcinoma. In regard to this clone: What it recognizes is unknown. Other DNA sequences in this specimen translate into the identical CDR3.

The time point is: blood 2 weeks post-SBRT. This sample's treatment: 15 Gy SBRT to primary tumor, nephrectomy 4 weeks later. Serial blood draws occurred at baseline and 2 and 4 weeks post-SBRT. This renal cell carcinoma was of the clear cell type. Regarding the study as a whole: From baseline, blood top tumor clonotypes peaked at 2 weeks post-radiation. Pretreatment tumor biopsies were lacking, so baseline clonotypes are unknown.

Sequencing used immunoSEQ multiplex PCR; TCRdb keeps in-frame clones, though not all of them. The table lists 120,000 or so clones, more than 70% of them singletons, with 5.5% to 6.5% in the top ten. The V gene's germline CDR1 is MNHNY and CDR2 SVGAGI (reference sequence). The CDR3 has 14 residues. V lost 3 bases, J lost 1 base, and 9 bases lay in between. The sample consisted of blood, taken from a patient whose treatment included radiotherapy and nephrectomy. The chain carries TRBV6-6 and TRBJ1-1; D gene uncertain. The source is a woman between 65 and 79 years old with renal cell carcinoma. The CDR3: CASSYHSSNTEAFF. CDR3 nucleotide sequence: TGTGCCAGCAGTTATCACTCGTCGAACACTGAAGCTTTCTTT.